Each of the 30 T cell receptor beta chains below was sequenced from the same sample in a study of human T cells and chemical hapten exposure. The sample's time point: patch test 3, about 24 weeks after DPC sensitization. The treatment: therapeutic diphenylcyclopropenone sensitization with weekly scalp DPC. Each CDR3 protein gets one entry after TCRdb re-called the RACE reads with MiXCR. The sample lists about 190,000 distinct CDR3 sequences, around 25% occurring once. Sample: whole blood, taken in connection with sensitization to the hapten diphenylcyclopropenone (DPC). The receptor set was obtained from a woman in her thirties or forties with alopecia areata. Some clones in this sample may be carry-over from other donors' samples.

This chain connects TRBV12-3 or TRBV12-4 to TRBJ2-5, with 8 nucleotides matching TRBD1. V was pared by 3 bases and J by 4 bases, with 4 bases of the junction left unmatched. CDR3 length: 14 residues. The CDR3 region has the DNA TGTGCCAGCAGTTTTAGCGACAGGGGAGAGACCCAGTACTTC. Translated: CASSFSDRGETQYF.

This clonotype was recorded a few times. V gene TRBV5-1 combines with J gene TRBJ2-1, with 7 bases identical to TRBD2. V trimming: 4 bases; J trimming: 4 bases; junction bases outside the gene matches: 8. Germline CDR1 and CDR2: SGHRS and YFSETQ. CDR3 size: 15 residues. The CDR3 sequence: CASSQVGGSYNEQFF. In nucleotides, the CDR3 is TGCGCCAGCAGCCAAGTCGGGGGGAGTTACAATGAGCAGTTCTTC.

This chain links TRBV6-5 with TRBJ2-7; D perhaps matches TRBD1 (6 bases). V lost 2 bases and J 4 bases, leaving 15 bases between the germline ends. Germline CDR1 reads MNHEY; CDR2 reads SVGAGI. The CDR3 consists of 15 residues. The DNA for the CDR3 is TGTGCCAGCAGTTACACAGGGCGAGGGGATTACGAGCAGTACTTC. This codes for CASSYTGRGDYEQYF.

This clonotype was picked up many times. CDR3 protein: CASSPRISRAGELFF. The CDR3 DNA reads TGTGCCAGCAGCCCTAGAATTAGTAGGGCCGGGGAGCTGTTTTTT. This chain connects TRBV7-3 to TRBJ2-2, with unresolved D. This CDR3 contains 15 residues. Germline V gives CDR1 SGHTA, CDR2 FQGTGA. Trimming left V 5 bases short and J 6 bases short, with 16 bases between. The whole variable domain, remainder taken from reference TRBV7-3 and TRBJ2-2, is GAGVSQTPSNKVTEKGKYVELRCDPISGHTALYWYRQSLGQGPEFLIYFQGTGAADDSGLPNDRFFAVRPEGSVSTLKIQRTERGDSAVYLCASSPRISRAGELFFGEGSRLTVL.

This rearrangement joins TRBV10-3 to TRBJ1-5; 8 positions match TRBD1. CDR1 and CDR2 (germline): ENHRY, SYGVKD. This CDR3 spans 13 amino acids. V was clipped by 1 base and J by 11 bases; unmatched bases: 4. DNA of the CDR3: TGTGCCATCAGTGAGTTAGACAGGGGAGCCCAGCATTTT. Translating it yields CAISELDRGAQHF.

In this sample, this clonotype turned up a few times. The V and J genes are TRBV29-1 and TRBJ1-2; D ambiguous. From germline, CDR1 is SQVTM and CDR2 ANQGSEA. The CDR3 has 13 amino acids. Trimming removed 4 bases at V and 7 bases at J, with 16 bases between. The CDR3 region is CSVAETRSTGYTF. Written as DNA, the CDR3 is TGCAGCGTTGCTGAGACAAGGTCGACTGGCTACACCTTC. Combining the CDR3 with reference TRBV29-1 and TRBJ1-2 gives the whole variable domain SAVISQKPSRDICQRGTSLTIQCQVDSQVTMMFWYRQQPGQSLTLIATANQGSEATYESGFVIDKFPISRPNLTFSTLTVSNMSPEDSSIYLCSVAETRSTGYTFGSGTRLTVV.

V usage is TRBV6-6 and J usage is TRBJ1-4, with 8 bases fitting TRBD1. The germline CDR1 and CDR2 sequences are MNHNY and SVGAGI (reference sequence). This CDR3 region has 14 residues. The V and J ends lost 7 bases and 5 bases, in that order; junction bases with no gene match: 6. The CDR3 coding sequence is TGTGCCAGCAACCAGGGGGCCTCAAATGAAAAACTGTTTTTT. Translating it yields CASNQGASNEKLFF.

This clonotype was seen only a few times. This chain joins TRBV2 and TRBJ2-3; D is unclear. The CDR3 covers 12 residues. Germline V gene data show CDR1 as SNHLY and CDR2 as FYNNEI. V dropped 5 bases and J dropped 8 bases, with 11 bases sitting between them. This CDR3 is CASSLAFATQYF. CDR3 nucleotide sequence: TGTGCCAGCAGTCTCGCCTTCGCTACGCAGTATTTT.

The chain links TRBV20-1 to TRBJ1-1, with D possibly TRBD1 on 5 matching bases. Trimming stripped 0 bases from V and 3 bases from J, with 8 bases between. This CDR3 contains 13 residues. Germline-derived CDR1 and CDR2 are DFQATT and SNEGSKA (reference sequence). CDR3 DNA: TGCAGTGCTAGAGAGGGAGGGGACACTGAAGCTTTCTTT. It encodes CSAREGGDTEAFF.

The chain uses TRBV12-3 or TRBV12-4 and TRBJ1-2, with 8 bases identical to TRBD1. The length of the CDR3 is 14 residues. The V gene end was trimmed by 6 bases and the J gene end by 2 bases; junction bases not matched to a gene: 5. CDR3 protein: CASRPQGVNYGYTF. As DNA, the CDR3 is TGTGCCAGCAGACCACAGGGGGTGAACTATGGCTACACCTTC.

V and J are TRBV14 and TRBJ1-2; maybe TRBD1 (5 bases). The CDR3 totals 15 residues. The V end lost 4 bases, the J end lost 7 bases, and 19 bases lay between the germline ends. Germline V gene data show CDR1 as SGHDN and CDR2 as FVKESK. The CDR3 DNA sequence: TGTGCCAGCAGCCTCTTTCCCGGGACTCTGGGTGGCTACACCTTC. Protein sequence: CASSLFPGTLGGYTF.

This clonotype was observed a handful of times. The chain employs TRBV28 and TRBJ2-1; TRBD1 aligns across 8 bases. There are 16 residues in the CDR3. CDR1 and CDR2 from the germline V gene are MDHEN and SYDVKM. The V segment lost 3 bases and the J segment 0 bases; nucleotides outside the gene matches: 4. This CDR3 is CASSFRQGSSYNEQFF. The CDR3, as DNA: TGTGCCAGCAGTTTCAGACAGGGGAGCTCCTACAATGAGCAGTTCTTC.

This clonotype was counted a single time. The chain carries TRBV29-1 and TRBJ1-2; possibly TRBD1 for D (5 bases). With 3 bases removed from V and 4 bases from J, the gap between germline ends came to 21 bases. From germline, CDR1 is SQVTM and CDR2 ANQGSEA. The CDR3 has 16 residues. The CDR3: CSVDLREGIGRYGYTF. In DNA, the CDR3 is TGCAGCGTTGACCTCAGGGAGGGGATAGGTCGCTATGGCTACACCTTC.

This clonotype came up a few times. In nucleotides, the CDR3 is TGTGCCAGCGGGGTTTCGGTCTGGCAGTTCTTC. It is translated as CASGVSVWQFF. The chain is built from TRBV28 and TRBJ2-1; D unclear. This CDR3 region has 11 residues. CDR1 MDHEN and CDR2 SYDVKM come from the germline V gene. Trimming pared 8 bases from V and 12 bases from J, leaving 14 bases between.

DNA of the CDR3: TGTGCCAGCAGTTTGGGCGGGCAGCGGAGCACAGATACGCAGTATTTT. Amino acid sequence: CASSLGGQRSTDTQYF. The gene calls are TRBV27 and TRBJ2-3; D possibly corresponds to TRBD2 (5 bases). The ends were cut back, 3 bases at V and 0 bases at J, with 13 bases in the middle. The CDR3 is 16 residues long. Germline lookup yields CDR1 MNHEY and CDR2 SMNVEV (reference sequence).

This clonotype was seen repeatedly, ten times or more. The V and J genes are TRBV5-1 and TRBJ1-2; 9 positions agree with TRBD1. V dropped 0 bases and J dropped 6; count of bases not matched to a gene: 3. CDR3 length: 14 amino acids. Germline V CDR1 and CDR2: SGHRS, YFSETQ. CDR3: CASSLEGTGNGYTF. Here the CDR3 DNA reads TGCGCCAGCAGCTTGGAAGGGACAGGGAATGGCTACACCTTC.

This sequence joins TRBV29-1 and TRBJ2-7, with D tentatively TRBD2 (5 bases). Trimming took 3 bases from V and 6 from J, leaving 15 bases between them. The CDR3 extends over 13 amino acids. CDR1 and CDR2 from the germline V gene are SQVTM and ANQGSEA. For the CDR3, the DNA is TGCAGCGTTGATGAGCGGACGGGAAGCGAGCAGTACTTC. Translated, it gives CSVDERTGSEQYF.

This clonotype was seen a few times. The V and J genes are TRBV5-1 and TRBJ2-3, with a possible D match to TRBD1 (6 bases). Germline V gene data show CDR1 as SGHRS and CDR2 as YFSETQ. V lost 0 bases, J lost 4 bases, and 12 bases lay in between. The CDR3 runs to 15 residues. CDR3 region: CASSLEGRGADTQYF. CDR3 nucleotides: TGCGCCAGCAGCTTGGAAGGCAGGGGAGCAGATACGCAGTATTTT.

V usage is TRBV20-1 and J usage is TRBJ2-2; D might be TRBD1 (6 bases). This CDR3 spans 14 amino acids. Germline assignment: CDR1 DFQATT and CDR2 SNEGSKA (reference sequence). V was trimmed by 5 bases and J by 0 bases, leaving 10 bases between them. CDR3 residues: CSAEDRSNTGELFF. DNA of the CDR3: TGCAGTGCTGAGGACAGATCGAACACCGGGGAGCTGTTTTTT.

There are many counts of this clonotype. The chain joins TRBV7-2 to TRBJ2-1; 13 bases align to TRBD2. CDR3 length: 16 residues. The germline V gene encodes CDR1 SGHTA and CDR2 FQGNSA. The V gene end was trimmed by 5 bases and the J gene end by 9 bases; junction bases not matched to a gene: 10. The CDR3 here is CASSPWTSGRTGEQFF. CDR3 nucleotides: TGTGCCAGCAGCCCCTGGACTAGCGGGAGAACGGGTGAGCAGTTCTTC.

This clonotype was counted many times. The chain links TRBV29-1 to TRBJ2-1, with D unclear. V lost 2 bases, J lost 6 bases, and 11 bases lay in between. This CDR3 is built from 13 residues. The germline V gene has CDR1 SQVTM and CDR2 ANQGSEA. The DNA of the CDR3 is TGCAGCGTTGAAAGGCCCAGGAGCAATGAGCAGTTCTTC. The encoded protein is CSVERPRSNEQFF.

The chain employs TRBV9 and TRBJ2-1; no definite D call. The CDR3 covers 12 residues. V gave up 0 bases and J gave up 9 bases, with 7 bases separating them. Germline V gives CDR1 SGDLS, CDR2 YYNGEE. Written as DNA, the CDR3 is TGTGCCAGCAGCGTAGATCTGTTTGAGCAGTTCTTC. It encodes CASSVDLFEQFF.

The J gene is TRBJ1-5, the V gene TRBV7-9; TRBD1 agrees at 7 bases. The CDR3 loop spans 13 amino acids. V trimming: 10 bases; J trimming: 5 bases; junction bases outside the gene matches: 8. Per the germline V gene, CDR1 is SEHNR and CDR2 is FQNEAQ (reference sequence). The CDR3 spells CATSGTDYQPQHF. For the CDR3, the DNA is TGTGCCACCTCCGGGACAGACTATCAGCCCCAGCATTTT.

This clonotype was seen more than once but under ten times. For the CDR3, the DNA is TGTGCCAGCAGCTTAAGGCAGGGGGCGGTGAATGAGCAGTTCTTC. Protein sequence: CASSLRQGAVNEQFF. The chain is built from TRBV7-3 and TRBJ2-1; 8 bases match TRBD1. Germline V gene sequence: CDR1 SGHTA, CDR2 FQGTGA. The CDR3 is 15 residues long. The V segment lost 1 base and the J segment 7 bases; nucleotides outside the gene matches: 6.

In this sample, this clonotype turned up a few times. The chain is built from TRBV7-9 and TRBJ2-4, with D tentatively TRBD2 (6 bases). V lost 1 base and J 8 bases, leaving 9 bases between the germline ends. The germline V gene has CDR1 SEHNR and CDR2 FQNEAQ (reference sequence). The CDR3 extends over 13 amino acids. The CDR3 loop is CASSLGWRDIQYF. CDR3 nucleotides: TGTGCCAGCAGCTTAGGTTGGAGGGACATTCAGTACTTC.

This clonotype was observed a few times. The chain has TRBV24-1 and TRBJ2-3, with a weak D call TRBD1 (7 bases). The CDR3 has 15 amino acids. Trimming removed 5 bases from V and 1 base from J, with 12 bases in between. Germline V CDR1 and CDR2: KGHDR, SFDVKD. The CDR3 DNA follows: TGTGCCACCAGTGGACGCGGGACAGGCACAGATACGCAGTATTTT. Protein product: CATSGRGTGTDTQYF.

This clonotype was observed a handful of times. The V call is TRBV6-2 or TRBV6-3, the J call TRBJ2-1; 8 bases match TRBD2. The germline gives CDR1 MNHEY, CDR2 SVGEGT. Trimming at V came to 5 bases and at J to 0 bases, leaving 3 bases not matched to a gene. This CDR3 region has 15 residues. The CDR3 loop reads CASSKLAGSYNEQFF. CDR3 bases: TGTGCCAGCAGTAAGCTAGCGGGCTCCTACAATGAGCAGTTCTTC.

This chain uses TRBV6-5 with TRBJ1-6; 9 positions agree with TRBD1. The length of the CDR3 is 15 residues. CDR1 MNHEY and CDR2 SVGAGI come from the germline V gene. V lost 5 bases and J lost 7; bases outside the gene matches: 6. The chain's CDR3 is CASSPTDRGNSPLHF. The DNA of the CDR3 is TGTGCCAGCAGTCCGACTGACAGGGGGAATTCACCCCTCCACTTT.

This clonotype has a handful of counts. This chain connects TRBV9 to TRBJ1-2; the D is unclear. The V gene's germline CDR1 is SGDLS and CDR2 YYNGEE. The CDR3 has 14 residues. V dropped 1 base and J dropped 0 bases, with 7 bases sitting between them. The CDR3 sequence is CASSVLGTNYGYTF. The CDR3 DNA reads TGTGCCAGCAGCGTACTGGGAACTAACTATGGCTACACCTTC.

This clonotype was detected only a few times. In DNA form, the CDR3 reads TGTGCCAGCAGCCAGGAAGGACAGGTTACCTACGAGCAGTACTTC. Its protein is CASSQEGQVTYEQYF. The chain has TRBV4-2 and TRBJ2-7; 7 nucleotides line up with TRBD1. Germline CDR1 LGHNA, CDR2 YNFKEQ. J gave up 2 bases and V 3 bases, and 7 bases lay outside the gene matches. This CDR3 is built from 15 residues.